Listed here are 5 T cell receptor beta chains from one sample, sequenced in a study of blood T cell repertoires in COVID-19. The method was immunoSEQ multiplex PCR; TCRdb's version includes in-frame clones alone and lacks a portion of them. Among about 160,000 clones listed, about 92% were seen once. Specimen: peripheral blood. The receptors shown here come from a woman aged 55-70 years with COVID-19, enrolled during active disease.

For the CDR3, the DNA is TGTGCCAGCAGCTTGGTGCTCAGGGAAAGAGACACTGAAGCTTTCTTT. It encodes CASSLVLRERDTEAFF. This chain joins TRBV5-8 and TRBJ1-1; perhaps TRBD1 as D (5 bases). Germline V gives CDR1 SGHTS, CDR2 YDEGEE. The CDR3 extends over 16 amino acids. Between the trimmed V and J ends, which lost 0 bases and 3 bases, there was a span of 15 bases.

CDR3 sequence: CASSEGVNQPQHF. In DNA form, the CDR3 reads TGCGCCAGCAGCGAGGGGGTCAATCAGCCCCAGCATTTT. The chain is built from TRBV5-1 and TRBJ1-5; a weak D match, TRBD1 (6 bases). The CDR3 covers 13 residues. Between the trimmed V and J ends, which lost 4 bases and 3 bases, there was a span of 8 bases. The germline CDR1 and CDR2 sequences are SGHRS and YFSETQ.

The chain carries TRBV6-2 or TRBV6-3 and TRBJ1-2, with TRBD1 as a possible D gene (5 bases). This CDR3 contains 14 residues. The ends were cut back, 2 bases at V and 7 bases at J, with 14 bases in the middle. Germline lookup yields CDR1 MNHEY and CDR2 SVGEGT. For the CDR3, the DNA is TGTGCCAGCAGTTACGGGGGGTTTAGAGGTGGCTACACCTTC. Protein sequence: CASSYGGFRGGYTF.

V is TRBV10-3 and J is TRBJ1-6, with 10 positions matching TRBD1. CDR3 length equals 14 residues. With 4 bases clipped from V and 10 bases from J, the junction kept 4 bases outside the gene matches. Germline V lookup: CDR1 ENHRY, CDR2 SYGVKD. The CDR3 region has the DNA TGTGCCATCAGTGGGACAGGGGGGAGGTCACCCCTCCACTTT. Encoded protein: CAISGTGGRSPLHF.

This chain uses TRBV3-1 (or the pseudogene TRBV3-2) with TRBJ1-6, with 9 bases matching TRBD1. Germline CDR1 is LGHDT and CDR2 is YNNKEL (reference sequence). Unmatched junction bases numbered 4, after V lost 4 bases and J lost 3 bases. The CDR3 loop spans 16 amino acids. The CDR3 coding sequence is TGTGCCAGCAGCCTACAGGGGGCGGTCTATAATTCACCCCTCCACTTT. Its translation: CASSLQGAVYNSPLHF.